A single T cell receptor (beta chain) is shown here with its context. This receptor's antigen is unknown. Base qualities are missing; no much larger clone stands one base away. The germline V gene (reference sequence) sets CDR1 to LNHDA and CDR2 to SQIVND. Inclusive of the bounding cysteine and phenylalanine, the CDR3 is 15 residues long. Just CDR3 DNA is preserved here, 45 bases in frame from base 1. V loses 8 bases of germline sequence and J loses 1 base, and the interval between the two ends is 14 bases. The method was the immunoSEQ multiplex PCR assay. In its TCRdb copy, this immuneACCESS table keeps in-frame sequences only and misses some clones. Where compared with another copy, unresolved V genes explain less than half of these, and the others have no known cause. The sample table holds over 75,000 clones, of which 83% were seen once. The leading ten clones occupy 0.75% to 0.95% of the sample.

Focal radiation therapy combined with CTLA-4 blockade (ipilimumab) was tested in patients with chemo-refractory metastatic non-small-cell lung cancer. This sample is part of a study of radiotherapy plus CTLA-4 blockade in lung cancer (dated by TCRdb to the late 2010s). About the full investigation: Objective responses were observed in 15% to 20% of enrolled patients, and disease control was achieved in 25% to 40%.

The full study reports these points: After treatment with radiotherapy and ipilimumab, TCR clones that originated in tumors expanded in peripheral blood. Early dynamic changes in blood T cell clones, together with increased serum interferon-beta after radiation, were reported as the strongest predictors of response.

The sequence was obtained from a human donor with non-small cell lung cancer who had stable disease on radiotherapy plus ipilimumab. Sequenced material: peripheral blood, taken from a patient treated with radiotherapy plus ipilimumab. The chain couples TRBV19 to TRBJ2-2; no D segment can be confidently identified. The CDR3 in this case is CASLVGSMNTGELFF. The nucleotide sequence is given as TGTGCCAGTTTGGTCGGGTCCATGAACACCGGGGAGCTGTTTTTT.